A single sample is the source of the 17 T cell receptor beta chains below, sequenced in a study of post-analysis software for immune sequencing data. General study results and limits: About 5 TRBV segments were significantly more frequent in patients than in controls. TRBV5-6, TRBV5-1 and TRBV20-1 were among these segments.

Presence of unique molecular identifiers characterized the TCR beta cDNA libraries. Using its own MiXCR run on the PCR reads, TCRdb lists one record per CDR3 protein. The sample shows 750,000 to 900,000 distinct CDR3 sequences, 40% to 55% of them seen only once. Antigens of these TCRs are unknown. The specimen was blood. These TCRs come from a girl between 10 and 17 years old with multiple sclerosis.

In this sample, this clonotype turned up many times. The genes are TRBV27 and TRBJ2-7; 9 bases match TRBD1. The V gene's germline CDR1 is MNHEY and CDR2 SMNVEV (reference sequence). The CDR3 is made up of 14 amino acids. Trimming cost V 5 bases and J 3 bases; bases outside gene matches: 5. CDR3 sequence: CASSPGTGNYEQYF. CDR3 nucleotides: TGTGCCAGCAGTCCCGGGACAGGGAACTACGAGCAGTACTTC.

The gene calls are TRBV24-1 and TRBJ2-3, with TRBD2 matching over 8 bases. CDR1 KGHDR and CDR2 SFDVKD come from the germline V gene. The CDR3 loop spans 14 amino acids. Germline trimming cut 6 bases from V and 6 bases from J; bases unmatched to any gene: 7. The CDR3 DNA reads as TGTGCCACCAGTAAGGCGGGAGGTGGCGATACGCAGTATTTT. Its translation is CATSKAGGGDTQYF.

Here the CDR3 DNA reads TGTGCCAGCAGTGAATTGGAACTAGCGGGAGAGATGGCTGGGGACGAGCAGTACTTC. Amino acid sequence: CASSELELAGEMAGDEQYF. The V call is TRBV2, the J call TRBJ2-7; TRBD2 aligns across 11 bases. The germline V gene encodes CDR1 SNHLY and CDR2 FYNNEI. CDR3 length: 19 amino acids. V shed 2 bases and J 5 bases; nucleotides not matched to a gene: 17.

This chain connects TRBV7-6 to TRBJ2-7; 9 nucleotides match TRBD1. The CDR3 loop spans 15 amino acids. Germline lookup yields CDR1 SGHVS and CDR2 FNYEAQ. The V and J ends lost 1 base and 4 bases, in that order; junction bases with no gene match: 5. This CDR3 reads CASSLEGTGKYEQYF. The CDR3 nucleotides read TGTGCCAGCAGCTTAGAGGGGACAGGGAAGTACGAGCAGTACTTC.

In its sample, this clonotype was seen once. The chain combines TRBV4-3 with TRBJ2-1, with 7 bases matching TRBD2. Germline V gene data show CDR1 as LGHNA and CDR2 as YSLEER. V shed 1 base and J 4 bases; nucleotides not matched to a gene: 7. The CDR3 is 16 residues long. DNA for the CDR3: TGCGCCAGCAGCCAAGCACGCGGGAGAAGGTACAATGAGCAGTTCTTC. Amino acids: CASSQARGRRYNEQFF.

The chain combines TRBV20-1 with TRBJ1-1; D ambiguous. V dropped 6 bases and J dropped 8 bases, with 10 bases sitting between them. The CDR3 covers 10 residues. Germline CDR1 is DFQATT and CDR2 is SNEGSKA (reference sequence). CDR3 in amino acids: CSAEGREAFF. CDR3 in DNA: TGCAGTGCCGAGGGTCGAGAAGCTTTCTTT.

This clonotype turned up a few times. This chain links TRBV12-3 or TRBV12-4 with TRBJ2-3, with 7 bases that match TRBD2. Losses at the gene ends were 8 bases for V and 4 bases for J; bases not matched to a gene: 15. The CDR3 length is 16 residues. The CDR3 protein is CASVNGREVGADTQYF. DNA of the CDR3: TGTGCCAGCGTTAATGGACGGGAGGTCGGCGCAGATACGCAGTATTTT.

This rearrangement joins TRBV12-3 or TRBV12-4 to TRBJ2-5; TRBD2 matches 8 bases. The CDR3 is 14 residues long. After removal of 3 bases from V and 11 bases from J, the junction contained 11 bases not matched to a gene. The DNA for the CDR3 is TGTGCCAGCAGTTTGGTCGGGAGGGCCCATGAGCAGTACTTC. It is translated as CASSLVGRAHEQYF.

This sequence joins TRBV7-2 and TRBJ1-1; no clear D. Per germline, CDR1 SGHTA and CDR2 FQGNSA. Trimming took off 5 bases at V and 2 bases at J, with 12 bases between the two ends. This CDR3 region has 14 residues. CDR3 protein: CASSPQHFNTEAFF. The CDR3 coding sequence is TGTGCCAGCAGCCCCCAACACTTTAACACTGAAGCTTTCTTT.

The rearrangement joins TRBV2 to TRBJ2-3; the D gene is possibly TRBD1 (6 bases). The CDR3 consists of 15 residues. CDR1 SNHLY and CDR2 FYNNEI come from the germline V gene. The germline V and J ends were trimmed by 6 bases and 0 bases, with 13 bases remaining between them. This CDR3 reads CASSVGHLSTDTQYF. Here the CDR3 DNA reads TGTGCCAGCAGCGTGGGACACCTTAGCACAGATACGCAGTATTTT.

The chain has TRBV18 and TRBJ1-2; D may be TRBD1 (6 bases). Per the germline V gene, CDR1 is KGHSH and CDR2 is LQKENI. Between the trimmed V and J ends, which lost 3 bases and 0 bases, there was a span of 11 bases. This CDR3 contains 15 residues. The CDR3 DNA follows: TGTGCCAGCTCACCTTTAGGGGACACTAACTATGGCTACACCTTC. Its protein is CASSPLGDTNYGYTF. The whole variable domain, filled in from reference TRBV18 and TRBJ1-2, reads NAGVMQNPRHLVRRRGQEARLRCSPMKGHSHVYWYRQLPEEGLKFMVYLQKENIIDESGMPKERFSAEFPKEGPSILRIQQVVRGDSAAYFCASSPLGDTNYGYTFGSGTRLTVV.

A few counts support this clonotype. V and J are TRBV3-1 and TRBJ1-2, with D tentatively TRBD1 (5 bases). V was cut by 1 base and J by 4 bases, with 7 bases left in between. Per the germline V gene, CDR1 is LGHDT and CDR2 is YNNKEL (reference sequence). CDR3 length equals 13 residues. CDR3 DNA: TGTGCCAGCAGCCAAGCAGGGCCCTATGGCTACACCTTC. Its translation is CASSQAGPYGYTF.

The DNA for the CDR3 is TGTGCCAGCAGCCTTCCCGGGACAGGGGCCTACGAGCAGTACTTC. This encodes CASSLPGTGAYEQYF. The chain carries TRBV14 and TRBJ2-4; TRBD1 matches at 10 bases. The end of the DNA is better explained by TRBJ2-7, so the J call may be wrong. CDR3 length: 15 residues. Germline lookup yields CDR1 SGHDN and CDR2 FVKESK.

The chain's CDR3 is CSATRPAGGSTDTQYF. The CDR3 nucleotides read TGCAGTGCAACTCGACCAGCGGGAGGAAGCACAGATACGCAGTATTTT. V usage is TRBV20-1 and J usage is TRBJ2-3; 9 positions match TRBD2. Germline V gene sequence: CDR1 DFQATT, CDR2 SNEGSKA (reference sequence). Trimming at V came to 6 bases and at J to 0 bases, leaving 10 bases not matched to a gene. CDR3 size: 16 residues.

This clonotype was picked up a small number of times. The chain carries TRBV9 and TRBJ1-5; D gene uncertain. Germline V gene data show CDR1 as SGDLS and CDR2 as YYNGEE. V dropped 0 bases and J dropped 2 bases, with 9 bases sitting between them. This CDR3 is built from 15 residues. CDR3 nucleotides: TGTGCCAGCAGCGTAGGGGGAGGCCGCAATCAGCCCCAGCATTTT. As protein: CASSVGGGRNQPQHF. The full variable domain, its missing parts supplied by reference TRBV9 and TRBJ1-5, is DSGVTQTPKHLITATGQRVTLRCSPRSGDLSVYWYQQSLDQGLQFLIQYYNGEERAKGNILERFSAQQFPDLHSELNLSSLELGDSALYFCASSVGGGRNQPQHFGDGTRLSIL.

The V gene is TRBV18, the J gene TRBJ2-1; D tentatively fits TRBD1 or TRBD2 (5 bases each). With 3 bases removed from V and 2 bases from J, the gap between germline ends came to 11 bases. The germline V gene encodes CDR1 KGHSH and CDR2 LQKENI. The CDR3 is 15 amino acids. The CDR3 DNA reads TGTGCCAGCTCACCGGGGGTGTCCACCTACAATGAGCAGTTCTTC. The encoded protein is CASSPGVSTYNEQFF. Complete variable domain (other parts from reference TRBV18 and TRBJ2-1): NAGVMQNPRHLVRRRGQEARLRCSPMKGHSHVYWYRQLPEEGLKFMVYLQKENIIDESGMPKERFSAEFPKEGPSILRIQQVVRGDSAAYFCASSPGVSTYNEQFFGPGTRLTVL.

This rearrangement joins TRBV10-3 to TRBJ1-5; TRBD1 matches at 9 bases. V lost 11 bases, J lost 4 bases, and 3 bases stayed unmatched. Germline CDR1 reads ENHRY; CDR2 reads SYGVKD. The CDR3 contains 12 residues. CDR3 in amino acids: CASGQGNQPQHF. DNA of the CDR3: TGTGCCTCCGGACAGGGGAATCAGCCCCAGCATTTT.